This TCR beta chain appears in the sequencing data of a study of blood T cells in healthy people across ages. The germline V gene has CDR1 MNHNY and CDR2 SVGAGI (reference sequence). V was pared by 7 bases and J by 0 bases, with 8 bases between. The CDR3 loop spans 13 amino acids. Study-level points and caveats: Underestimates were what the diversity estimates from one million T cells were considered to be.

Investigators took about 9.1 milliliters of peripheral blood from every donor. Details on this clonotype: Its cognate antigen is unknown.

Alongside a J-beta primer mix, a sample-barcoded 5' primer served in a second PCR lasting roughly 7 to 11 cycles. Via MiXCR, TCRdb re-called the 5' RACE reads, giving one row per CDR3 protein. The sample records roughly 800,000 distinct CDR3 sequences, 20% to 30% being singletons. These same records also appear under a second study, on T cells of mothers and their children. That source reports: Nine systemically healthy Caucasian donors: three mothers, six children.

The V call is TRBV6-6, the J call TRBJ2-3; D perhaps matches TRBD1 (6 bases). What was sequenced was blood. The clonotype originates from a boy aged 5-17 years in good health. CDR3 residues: CASKDSSTDTQYF. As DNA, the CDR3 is TGTGCCAGCAAGGACAGTAGCACAGATACGCAGTATTTT.